These T cell receptor beta chains were read from a single sample in a study of glioma-infiltrating T cells after dendritic cell vaccination. Sequencing used immunoSEQ multiplex PCR; TCRdb keeps in-frame clones, though not all of them. The repertoire holds more than 85,000 clones, with under 90% as singletons. The sample was blood, taken before dendritic cell vaccination. The receptors come from a human donor with glioblastoma. CDR3s include the opening cysteine and the closing phenylalanine or tryptophan. The order of the fields is J gene, V gene, CDR3 length, clone size, D gene, CDR3 protein, CDR3 DNA. D genes are given only for firm matches. Clone size, where shown, is once, few, many, or a class for clones that have expanded.

j_gene: TRBJ2-3
v_gene: TRBV5-5
len: 13
abundance: few
d_gene: .
CDR3aa: CASSLGGTDTQYF
CDR3nt: TGTGCCAGCAGCTTGGGAGGGACAGATACGCAGTATTTT

j_gene: TRBJ2-5
v_gene: TRBV5-4
len: 15
abundance: .
d_gene: TRBD2
CDR3aa: CASSSLGLAQETQYF
CDR3nt: TGTGCCAGCAGCTCCCTCGGACTAGCTCAGGAGACCCAGTACTTC

j_gene: TRBJ2-7
v_gene: TRBV29-1
len: 14
abundance: .
d_gene: TRBD1
CDR3aa: CSDRGQGSAYEQYF
CDR3nt: TGCAGCGACAGGGGACAGGGGAGCGCCTACGAGCAGTACTTC

j_gene: TRBJ1-1
v_gene: TRBV5-4
len: 16
abundance: .
d_gene: .
CDR3aa: CASSLGGVKANTEAFF
CDR3nt: TGTGCCAGCAGCTTGGGCGGGGTTAAGGCGAACACTGAAGCTTTCTTT

j_gene: TRBJ2-1
v_gene: TRBV6-5
len: 15
abundance: .
d_gene: TRBD2
CDR3aa: CASSYSSGGFDEQFF
CDR3nt: TGTGCCAGCAGTTACTCTAGCGGGGGGTTCGATGAGCAGTTCTTC

j_gene: TRBJ2-2
v_gene: TRBV2
len: 13
abundance: once
d_gene: .
CDR3aa: CASSPTETGELFF
CDR3nt: TGTGCCAGCAGTCCGACGGAGACCGGGGAGCTGTTTTTT

j_gene: TRBJ1-5
v_gene: TRBV27
len: 16
abundance: .
d_gene: .
CDR3aa: CASSEGVEGVNQPQHF
CDR3nt: TGTGCCAGCAGTGAAGGTGTAGAAGGGGTCAATCAGCCCCAGCATTTT

j_gene: TRBJ1-4
v_gene: TRBV2
len: 15
abundance: few
d_gene: .
CDR3aa: CASRDTGITNEKLFF
CDR3nt: TGTGCCAGCAGGGATACAGGGATAACTAATGAAAAACTGTTTTTT

j_gene: TRBJ2-6
v_gene: TRBV19
len: 20
abundance: .
d_gene: .
CDR3aa: CASSIDLLRTAHSGANVLTF
CDR3nt: TGTGCCAGTAGTATAGATCTGCTGAGGACAGCCCACTCTGGGGCCAACGTCCTGACTTTC

j_gene: TRBJ1-1
v_gene: TRBV11-1
len: 16
abundance: .
d_gene: .
CDR3aa: CASSSRVGGQNTEAFF
CDR3nt: TGTGCCAGCAGCTCCCGAGTTGGGGGCCAGAACACTGAAGCTTTCTTT

j_gene: TRBJ1-2
v_gene: TRBV29-1
len: 12
abundance: .
d_gene: .
CDR3aa: CSVVSGGRGYTF
CDR3nt: TGCAGCGTTGTCTCTGGAGGGAGAGGCTACACCTTC

j_gene: TRBJ2-3
v_gene: TRBV6-1
len: 14
abundance: .
d_gene: .
CDR3aa: CASSEALPSSTQYF
CDR3nt: TGTGCCAGCAGTGAAGCCCTCCCGTCGAGTACGCAGTATTTT

j_gene: TRBJ2-7
v_gene: TRBV10-3
len: 16
abundance: .
d_gene: .
CDR3aa: CAISPPQAGAAYEQYF
CDR3nt: TGTGCCATCAGTCCCCCCCAGGCAGGGGCTGCCTACGAGCAGTACTTC

j_gene: TRBJ2-1
v_gene: TRBV11-1
len: 14
abundance: .
d_gene: .
CDR3aa: CASSYQPGGDEQFF
CDR3nt: TGTGCCAGCAGCTACCAACCCGGGGGAGATGAGCAGTTCTTC

j_gene: TRBJ2-2
v_gene: TRBV5-6
len: 14
abundance: .
d_gene: .
CDR3aa: CASSWGPNTGELFF
CDR3nt: TGTGCCAGCAGTTGGGGGCCGAACACCGGGGAGCTGTTTTTT

j_gene: TRBJ2-7
v_gene: TRBV2
len: 17
abundance: .
d_gene: TRBD2
CDR3aa: CASSLGGGGRAPYEQYF
CDR3nt: TGTGCCAGCAGCCTCGGGGGTGGCGGGAGGGCCCCATACGAGCAGTACTTC

j_gene: TRBJ2-6
v_gene: TRBV5-1
len: 18
abundance: .
d_gene: TRBD1
CDR3aa: CASSLASGQGSGANVLTF
CDR3nt: TGCGCCAGCAGCTTGGCCTCGGGACAGGGGTCTGGGGCCAACGTCCTGACTTTC

j_gene: TRBJ1-2
v_gene: TRBV5-4
len: 17
abundance: .
d_gene: TRBD1
CDR3aa: CASSSRDRGSTNYGYTF
CDR3nt: TGTGCCAGCAGCTCCCGGGACAGGGGCTCTACTAACTATGGCTACACCTTC

j_gene: TRBJ2-7
v_gene: TRBV18
len: 14
abundance: .
d_gene: .
CDR3aa: CASSPPGVPYEQYF
CDR3nt: TGTGCCAGCTCACCACCGGGCGTTCCCTACGAGCAGTACTTC

j_gene: TRBJ1-5
v_gene: TRBV4-2
len: 17
abundance: .
d_gene: .
CDR3aa: CASSQDLEQGRNQPQHF
CDR3nt: TGTGCCAGCAGCCAAGATTTGGAACAGGGCCGCAATCAGCCCCAGCATTTT

j_gene: TRBJ2-1
v_gene: TRBV4-3
len: 16
abundance: .
d_gene: TRBD2
CDR3aa: CASSRQLAGAGNEQFF
CDR3nt: TGCGCCAGCAGCCGCCAATTAGCGGGAGCGGGCAATGAGCAGTTCTTC

j_gene: TRBJ2-3
v_gene: TRBV29-1
len: 14
abundance: .
d_gene: TRBD2
CDR3aa: CSAIGGGTTDTQYF
CDR3nt: TGCAGCGCCATAGGCGGGGGTACCACAGATACGCAGTATTTT